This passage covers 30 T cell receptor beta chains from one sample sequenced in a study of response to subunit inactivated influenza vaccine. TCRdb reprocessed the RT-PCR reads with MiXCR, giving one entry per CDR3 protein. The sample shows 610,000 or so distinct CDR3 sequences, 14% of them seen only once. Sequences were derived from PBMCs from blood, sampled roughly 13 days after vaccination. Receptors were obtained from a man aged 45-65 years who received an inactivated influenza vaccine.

CDR3 sequence reads: CAIADRYEKLFF. The CDR3 nucleotides read TGTGCCATCGCGGACAGATACGAAAAACTGTTTTTT. This chain links TRBV10-3 with TRBJ1-4, with D tentatively TRBD1 (6 bases). This CDR3 spans 12 amino acids. V was pared by 8 bases and J by 8 bases, with 12 bases between. Germline-derived CDR1 and CDR2 are ENHRY and SYGVKD.

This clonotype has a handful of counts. For the CDR3, the DNA is TGTGCCAGCAGTCGGACAGGGTATTCCTACGAGCAGTACTTC. Its translation is CASSRTGYSYEQYF. This chain links TRBV12-3 or TRBV12-4 with TRBJ2-7; 8 bases are a match to TRBD1. V shed 5 bases and J 1 base; nucleotides not matched to a gene: 4. The CDR3 consists of 14 residues.

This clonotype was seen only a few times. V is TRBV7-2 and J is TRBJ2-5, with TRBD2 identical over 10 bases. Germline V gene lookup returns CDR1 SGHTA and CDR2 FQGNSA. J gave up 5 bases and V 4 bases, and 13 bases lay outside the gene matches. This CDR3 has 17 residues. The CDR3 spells CASSSNLASGGRETQYF. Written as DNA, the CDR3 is TGTGCCAGCAGCTCTAATTTAGCTAGCGGGGGCCGGGAGACCCAGTACTTC.

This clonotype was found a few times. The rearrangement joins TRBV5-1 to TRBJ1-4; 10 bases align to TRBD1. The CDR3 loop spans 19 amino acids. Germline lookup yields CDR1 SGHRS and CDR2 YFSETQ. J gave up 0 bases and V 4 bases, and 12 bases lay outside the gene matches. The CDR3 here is CASSRSGTGVWATNEKLFF. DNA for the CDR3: TGCGCCAGCAGCAGATCCGGGACAGGGGTGTGGGCAACTAATGAAAAACTGTTTTTT.

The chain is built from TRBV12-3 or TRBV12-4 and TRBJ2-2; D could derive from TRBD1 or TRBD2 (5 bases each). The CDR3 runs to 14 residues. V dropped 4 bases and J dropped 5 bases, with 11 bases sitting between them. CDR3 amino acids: CASSSREWTGELFF. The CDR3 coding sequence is TGTGCCAGCAGTTCCAGGGAGTGGACCGGGGAGCTGTTTTTT.

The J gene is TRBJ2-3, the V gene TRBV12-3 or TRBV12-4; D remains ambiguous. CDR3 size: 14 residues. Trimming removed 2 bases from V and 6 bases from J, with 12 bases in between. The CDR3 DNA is TGTGCCAGCAGTTTACGCTCCCCGCCGGATACGCAGTATTTT. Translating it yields CASSLRSPPDTQYF.

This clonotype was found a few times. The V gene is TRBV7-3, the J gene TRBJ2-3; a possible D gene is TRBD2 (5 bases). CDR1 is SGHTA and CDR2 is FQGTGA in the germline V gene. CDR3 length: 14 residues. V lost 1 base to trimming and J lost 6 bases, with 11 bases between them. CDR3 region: CASSLIGPGDTQYF. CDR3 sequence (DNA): TGTGCCAGCAGCTTAATCGGGCCGGGGGATACGCAGTATTTT.

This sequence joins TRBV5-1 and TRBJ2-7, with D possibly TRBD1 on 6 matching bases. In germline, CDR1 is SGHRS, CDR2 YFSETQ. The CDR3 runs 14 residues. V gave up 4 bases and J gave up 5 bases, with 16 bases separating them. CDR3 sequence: CASSDGTGINEQYF. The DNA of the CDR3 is TGCGCCAGCAGCGACGGTACAGGGATCAACGAGCAGTACTTC.

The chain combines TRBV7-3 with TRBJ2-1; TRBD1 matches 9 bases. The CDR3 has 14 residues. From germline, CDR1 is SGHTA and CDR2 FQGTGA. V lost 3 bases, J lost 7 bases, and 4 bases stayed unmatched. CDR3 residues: CASSFTGGLNEQFF. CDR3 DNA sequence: TGTGCCAGCAGCTTCACAGGGGGCTTGAATGAGCAGTTCTTC.

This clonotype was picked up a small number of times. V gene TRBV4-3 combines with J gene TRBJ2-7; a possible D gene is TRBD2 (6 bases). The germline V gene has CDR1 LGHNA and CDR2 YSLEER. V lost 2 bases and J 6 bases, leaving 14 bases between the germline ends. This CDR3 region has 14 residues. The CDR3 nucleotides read TGCGCCAGCAGCCAACGCGGGGCAGGCGGCGAGCAGTACTTC. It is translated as CASSQRGAGGEQYF.

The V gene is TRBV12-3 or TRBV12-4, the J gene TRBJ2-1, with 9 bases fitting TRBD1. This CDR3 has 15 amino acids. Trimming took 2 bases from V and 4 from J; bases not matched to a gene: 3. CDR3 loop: CASSLTGGRYNEQFF. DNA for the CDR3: TGTGCCAGCAGTTTAACAGGGGGCAGGTACAATGAGCAGTTCTTC.

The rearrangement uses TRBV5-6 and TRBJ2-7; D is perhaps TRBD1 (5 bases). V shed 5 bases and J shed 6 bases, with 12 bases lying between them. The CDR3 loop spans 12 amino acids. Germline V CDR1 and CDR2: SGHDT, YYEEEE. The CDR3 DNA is TGTGCCAGCAGTCTCCGGACACTCGAGCAGTACTTC. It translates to CASSLRTLEQYF.

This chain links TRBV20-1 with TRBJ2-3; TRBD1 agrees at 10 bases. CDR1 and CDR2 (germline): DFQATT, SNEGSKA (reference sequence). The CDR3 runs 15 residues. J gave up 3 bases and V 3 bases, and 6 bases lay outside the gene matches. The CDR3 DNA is TGCAGTGCTAGTGGGGGACAGGGGACTACAGATACGCAGTATTTT. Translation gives CSASGGQGTTDTQYF.

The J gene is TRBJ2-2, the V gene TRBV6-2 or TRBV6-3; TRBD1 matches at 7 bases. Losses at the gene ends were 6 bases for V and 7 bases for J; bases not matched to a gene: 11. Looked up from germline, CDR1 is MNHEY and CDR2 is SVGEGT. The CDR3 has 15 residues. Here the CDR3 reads CASRHTGVLVGELFF. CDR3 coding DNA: TGTGCCAGCAGACATACAGGGGTTCTTGTCGGGGAGCTGTTTTTT.

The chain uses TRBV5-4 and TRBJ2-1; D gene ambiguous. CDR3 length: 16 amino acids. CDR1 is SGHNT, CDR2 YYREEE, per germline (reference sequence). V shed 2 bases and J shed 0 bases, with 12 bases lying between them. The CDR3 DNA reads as TGTGCCAGCAGCTTCTATGGGTCGAGCTCCTACAATGAGCAGTTCTTC. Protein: CASSFYGSSSYNEQFF.

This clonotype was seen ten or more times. The CDR3 is CASSLGPGTAGEQYF. The CDR3 nucleotides read TGCGCCAGCAGCTTAGGACCCGGGACCGCGGGAGAGCAGTACTTC. The chain is built from TRBV5-1 and TRBJ2-7; TRBD2 might be the D (6 bases). Per the germline V gene, CDR1 is SGHRS and CDR2 is YFSETQ. CDR3 length equals 15 residues. Trimming left V 2 bases short and J 7 bases short, with 19 bases between.

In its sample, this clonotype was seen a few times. DNA of the CDR3: TGCAGCGCTCGAGATCGGGGGCAGAATGAGCAGTTCTTC. This translates into CSARDRGQNEQFF. The chain combines TRBV29-1 with TRBJ2-1; D may match TRBD1 or TRBD2 (6 bases each). Germline V CDR1 and CDR2: SQVTM, ANQGSEA. Trimming stripped 7 bases from V and 7 bases from J, with 17 bases between. The CDR3 is 13 amino acids.

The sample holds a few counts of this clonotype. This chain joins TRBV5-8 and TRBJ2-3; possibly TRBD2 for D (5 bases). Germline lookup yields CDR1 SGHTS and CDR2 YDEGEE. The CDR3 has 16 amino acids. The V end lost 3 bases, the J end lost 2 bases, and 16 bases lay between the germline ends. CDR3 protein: CASSSGKGSYTDTQYF. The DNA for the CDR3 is TGTGCCAGCAGCTCGGGGAAAGGATCTTACACAGATACGCAGTATTTT.

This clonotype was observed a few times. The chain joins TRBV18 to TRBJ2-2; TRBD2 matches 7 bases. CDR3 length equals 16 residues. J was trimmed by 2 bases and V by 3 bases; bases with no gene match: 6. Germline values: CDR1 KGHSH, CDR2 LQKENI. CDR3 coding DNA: TGTGCCAGCTCACCGGGCGTGGGACTAAACACCGGGGAGCTGTTTTTT. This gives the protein CASSPGVGLNTGELFF.

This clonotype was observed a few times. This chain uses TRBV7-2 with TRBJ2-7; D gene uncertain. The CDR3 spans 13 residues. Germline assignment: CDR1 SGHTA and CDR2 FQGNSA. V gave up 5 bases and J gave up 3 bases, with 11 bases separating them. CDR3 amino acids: CASSTQEYYEQYF. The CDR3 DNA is TGTGCCAGCAGCACTCAGGAATACTACGAGCAGTACTTC.

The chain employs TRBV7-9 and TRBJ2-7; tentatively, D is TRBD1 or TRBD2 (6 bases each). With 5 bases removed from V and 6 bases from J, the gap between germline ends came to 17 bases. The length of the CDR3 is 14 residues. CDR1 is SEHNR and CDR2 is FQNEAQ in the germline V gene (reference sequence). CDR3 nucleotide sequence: TGTGCCAGCAGCAGGGCTGGGGGGCAGGGCGAGCAGTACTTC. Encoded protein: CASSRAGGQGEQYF. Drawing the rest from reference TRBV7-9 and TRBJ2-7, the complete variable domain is DTGVSQNPRHKITKRGQNVTFRCDPISEHNRLYWYRQTLGQGPEFLTYFQNEAQLEKSRLLSDRFSAERPKGSFSTLEIQRTEQGDSAMYLCASSRAGGQGEQYFGPGTRLTVT.

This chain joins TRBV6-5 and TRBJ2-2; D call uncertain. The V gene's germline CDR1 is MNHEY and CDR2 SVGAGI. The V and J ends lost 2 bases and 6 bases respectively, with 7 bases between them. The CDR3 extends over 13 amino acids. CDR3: CASSYLQPGELFF. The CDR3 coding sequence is TGTGCCAGCAGTTACCTTCAGCCCGGGGAGCTGTTTTTT.

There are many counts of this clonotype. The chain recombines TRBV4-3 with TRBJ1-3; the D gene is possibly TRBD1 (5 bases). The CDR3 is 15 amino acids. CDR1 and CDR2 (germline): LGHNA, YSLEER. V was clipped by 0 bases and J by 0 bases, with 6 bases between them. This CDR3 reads CASSQDDSSGNTIYF. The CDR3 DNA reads TGCGCCAGCAGCCAAGACGACAGCTCTGGAAACACCATATATTTT.

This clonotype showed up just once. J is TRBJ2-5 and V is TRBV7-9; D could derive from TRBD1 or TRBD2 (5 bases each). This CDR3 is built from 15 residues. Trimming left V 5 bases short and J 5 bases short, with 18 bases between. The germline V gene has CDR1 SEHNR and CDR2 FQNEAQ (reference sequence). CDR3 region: CASSLGNVGAETQYF. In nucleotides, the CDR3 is TGTGCCAGCAGCCTAGGGAACGTCGGGGCTGAGACCCAGTACTTC. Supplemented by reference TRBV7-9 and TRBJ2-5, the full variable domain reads DTGVSQNPRHKITKRGQNVTFRCDPISEHNRLYWYRQTLGQGPEFLTYFQNEAQLEKSRLLSDRFSAERPKGSFSTLEIQRTEQGDSAMYLCASSLGNVGAETQYFGPGTRLLVL.

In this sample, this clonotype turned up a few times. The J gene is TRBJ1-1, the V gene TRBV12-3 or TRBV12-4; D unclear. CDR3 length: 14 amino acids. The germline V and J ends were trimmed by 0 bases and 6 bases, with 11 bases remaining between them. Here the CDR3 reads CASSLARGLAEAFF. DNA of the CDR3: TGTGCCAGCAGTTTAGCGAGAGGATTGGCTGAAGCTTTCTTT.

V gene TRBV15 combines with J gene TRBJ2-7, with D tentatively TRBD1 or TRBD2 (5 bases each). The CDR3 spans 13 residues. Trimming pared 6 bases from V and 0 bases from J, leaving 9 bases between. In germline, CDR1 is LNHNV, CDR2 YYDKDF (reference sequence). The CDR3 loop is CATSLGTSYEQYF. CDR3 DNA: TGTGCCACCAGTCTGGGGACCTCCTACGAGCAGTACTTC.

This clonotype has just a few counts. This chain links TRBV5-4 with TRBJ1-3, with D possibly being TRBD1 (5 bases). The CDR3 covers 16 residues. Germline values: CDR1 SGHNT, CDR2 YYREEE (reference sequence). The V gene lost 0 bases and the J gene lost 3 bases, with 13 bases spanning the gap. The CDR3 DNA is TGTGCCAGCAGCTTGGGATCAGGGATTAATGGAAACACCATATATTTT. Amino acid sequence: CASSLGSGINGNTIYF.

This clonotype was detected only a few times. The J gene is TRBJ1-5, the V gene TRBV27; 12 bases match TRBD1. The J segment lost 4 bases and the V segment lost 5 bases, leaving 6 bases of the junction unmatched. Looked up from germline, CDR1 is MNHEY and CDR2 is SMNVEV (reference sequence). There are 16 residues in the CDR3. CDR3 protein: CASSPGQGARNQPQHF. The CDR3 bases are TGTGCCAGCAGTCCGGGACAGGGGGCAAGGAATCAGCCCCAGCATTTT.

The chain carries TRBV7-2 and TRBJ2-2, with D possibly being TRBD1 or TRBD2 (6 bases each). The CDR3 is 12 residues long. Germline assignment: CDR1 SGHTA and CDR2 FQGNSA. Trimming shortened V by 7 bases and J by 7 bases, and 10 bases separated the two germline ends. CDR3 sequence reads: CASNREVGELFF. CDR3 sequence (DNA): TGTGCCAGCAACAGGGAGGTCGGGGAGCTGTTTTTT.

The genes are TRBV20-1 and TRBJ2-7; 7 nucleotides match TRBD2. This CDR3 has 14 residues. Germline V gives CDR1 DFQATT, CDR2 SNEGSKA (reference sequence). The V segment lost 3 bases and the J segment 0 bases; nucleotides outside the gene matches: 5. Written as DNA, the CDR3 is TGCAGTGCTAGCGGGACTAAGAGCTCCTACGAGCAGTACTTC. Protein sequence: CSASGTKSSYEQYF.